The sequence of this T cell receptor beta chain was determined in a study of vaccination and CD4 T cells after COVID-19. Looking at the study overall: The authors exposed cells to overlapping spike peptides derived from SARS-CoV-2, HCoV-NL63, HCoV-OC43 and HCoV-229E.

Treatment described: roughly 10-day PBMC culture with coronavirus spike peptide pools or control peptides (ViraFEST assay). ViraFEST used peptide pools to expand antigen-specific T cells, then sequenced TCRs. The CDR3 is 16 residues long. Germline V CDR1 and CDR2: SGHTA, FQGNSA. Deletions cut 5 bases from V and 4 bases from J, with 20 bases between. Overall study findings and caveats: Spike mono-reactivity was evident in 304 of the 307 vaccine-specific clones derived from convalescent patients.

In regard to this clonotype: Its cognate antigen is unknown.

Cultured CD4+ T-cell DNA underwent Oncomine TCR Beta short-read sequencing. The template was genomic DNA from cultured CD4+ T cells. TCRdb itself ran the PCR reads through MiXCR, one entry per CDR3 protein. Here the sample spans more than 13,000 distinct CDR3 sequences, approximately 55% being singletons. This sample comprised CD4+ T cells from blood, cultured in vitro, obtained before SARS-CoV-2 vaccination. The rearrangement links TRBV7-2 to TRBJ1-2; D uncertain. The clonotype originates from a human donor who had recovered from COVID-19. The CDR3 nucleotides are TGTGCCAGCAGCCCAGAGGTTAGTCGTAGGAGCTATGGCTACACCTTC. This encodes CASSPEVSRRSYGYTF.